This T cell receptor beta chain was profiled in a study of OX40 agonist ivuxolimab in advanced cancers. Study-wide context: People in dose escalation had one of these cancers: hepatocellular carcinoma, melanoma, renal cell or head and neck cancer. Study-level findings and limits: Some nonresponders additionally presented with little normalized T-cell clonal expansion. At 0.1 to 3.0 mg/kg and by week 6, clonal expansion occurred in CD4+ and CD8+ blood T cells. Expanded clones were, on average, more numerous in CD8+ T cells than in CD4+.

As concerns this clone: Its antigen is currently unknown.

The CDR3 totals 13 residues. Trimming removed 5 bases from V and 8 bases from J; junction bases left unmatched: 8. Looked up from germline, CDR1 is SEHNR and CDR2 is FQNEAQ (reference sequence). This table comes from immunoSEQ multiplex PCR, and its TCRdb copy is limited to in-frame clones, with some not included. The sample holds tens of thousands of clones, over 75% seen once. The chain links TRBV7-9 to TRBJ1-1; 7 bases agree with TRBD1. This material consisted of CD4+ or CD8+ T cells sorted from blood, taken in a trial of the OX40 agonist ivuxolimab. This TCR came from an adult with an advanced solid tumor such as melanoma, head and neck, liver or kidney cancer. The CDR3 protein is CASSEGTVSEAFF. CDR3 nucleotides: TGTGCCAGCAGCGAGGGGACAGTCTCGGAAGCTTTCTTT.